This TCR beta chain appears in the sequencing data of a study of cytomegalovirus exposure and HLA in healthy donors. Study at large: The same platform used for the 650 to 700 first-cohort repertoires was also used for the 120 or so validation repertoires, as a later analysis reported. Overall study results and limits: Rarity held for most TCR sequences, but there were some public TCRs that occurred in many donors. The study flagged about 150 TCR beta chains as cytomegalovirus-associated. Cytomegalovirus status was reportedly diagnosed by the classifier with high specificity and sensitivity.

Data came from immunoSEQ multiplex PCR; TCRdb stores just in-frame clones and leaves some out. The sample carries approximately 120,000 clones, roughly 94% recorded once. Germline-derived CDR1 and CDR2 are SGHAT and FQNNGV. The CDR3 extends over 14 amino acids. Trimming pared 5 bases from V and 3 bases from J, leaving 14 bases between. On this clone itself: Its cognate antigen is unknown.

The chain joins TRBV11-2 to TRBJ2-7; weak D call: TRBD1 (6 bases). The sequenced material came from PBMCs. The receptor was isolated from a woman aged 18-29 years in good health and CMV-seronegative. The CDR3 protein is CASSAATGYYEQYF. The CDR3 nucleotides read TGTGCCAGCAGCGCCGCAACAGGGTACTACGAGCAGTACTTC.